The rows below give T cell receptor beta chains drawn from one sample of a study of metastatic and nonmetastatic thyroid tumors. TCRdb reprocessed the PCR reads via MiXCR. The table records 20,000 to 25,000 clones, roughly 20% of them present only once. Sample: blood. The receptors come from a female donor with papillary thyroid cancer or a benign thyroid nodule (not recorded which). Some clones in this sample may be carry-over from other donors' samples. The CDR3 runs from the conserved cysteine through the conserved F or W. Fields, in order: V gene, D gene, clone size, J gene, CDR3 protein, CDR3 DNA. D genes are given only for firm matches. The size of a clone is reported for some rows only, either as once, few or many, or as a class for expanded clones.

v_call: TRBV30; d_call: TRBD1; clone_size: medium-sized; j_call: TRBJ1-4; cdr3_aa: CAWTGGVSGKLFF; cdr3_nt: TGTGCCTGGACAGGGGGCGTAAGTGGAAAACTGTTTTTT
v_call: TRBV28; d_call: TRBD1; clone_size: few; j_call: TRBJ1-5; cdr3_aa: CASRPDRGWSQPQHF; cdr3_nt: TGTGCCAGCAGGCCGGACAGGGGATGGAGTCAGCCCCAGCATTTT
v_call: TRBV19; d_call: TRBD2; clone_size: many; j_call: TRBJ2-3; cdr3_aa: CASSMVGLAGVPDTQYF; cdr3_nt: TGTGCCAGTAGTATGGTGGGCCTAGCGGGAGTTCCAGATACGCAGTATTTT
v_call: TRBV19; d_call: .; clone_size: many; j_call: TRBJ1-1; cdr3_aa: CASSITRGNTEAFF; cdr3_nt: TGTGCCAGTAGTATTACCCGGGGAAACACTGAAGCTTTCTTT
v_call: TRBV30; d_call: .; clone_size: .; j_call: TRBJ2-7; cdr3_aa: CAGIRDGSYEQYF; cdr3_nt: TGTGCCGGAATCCGGGACGGCTCCTACGAGCAGTACTTC
v_call: TRBV6-2/TRBV6-3; d_call: .; clone_size: .; j_call: TRBJ2-3; cdr3_aa: CASSLWWGVSTDTQYF; cdr3_nt: TGTGCCAGCAGCTTATGGTGGGGGGTAAGCACAGATACGCAGTATTTT
v_call: TRBV6-4; d_call: .; clone_size: medium-sized; j_call: TRBJ2-6; cdr3_aa: CASSGPGTDLSGANVLTF; cdr3_nt: TGTGCCAGCAGTGGTCCCGGGACGGACCTTTCTGGGGCCAACGTCCTGACTTTC
v_call: TRBV19; d_call: TRBD1; clone_size: medium-sized; j_call: TRBJ2-7; cdr3_aa: CASSPGTGSYEQYF; cdr3_nt: TGTGCCAGCTCCCCCGGGACAGGGTCCTACGAGCAGTACTTC
v_call: TRBV7-3; d_call: .; clone_size: many; j_call: TRBJ1-2; cdr3_aa: CASSLSPNEGYTF; cdr3_nt: TGTGCCAGCAGCTTAAGTCCCAACGAAGGCTACACCTTC
v_call: TRBV6-6; d_call: .; clone_size: few; j_call: TRBJ2-2; cdr3_aa: CASNYARNTGELFF; cdr3_nt: TGTGCCAGCAATTACGCTAGGAACACCGGGGAGCTGTTTTTT
v_call: TRBV28; d_call: .; clone_size: medium-sized; j_call: TRBJ2-7; cdr3_aa: CASIQRGQSYEQYF; cdr3_nt: TGTGCCAGCATCCAACGGGGTCAATCCTACGAGCAGTACTTC
v_call: TRBV27; d_call: .; clone_size: medium-sized; j_call: TRBJ1-2; cdr3_aa: CASSPDRYYGYTF; cdr3_nt: TGTGCCAGCAGTCCCGACAGGTACTATGGCTACACCTTC
v_call: TRBV28; d_call: .; clone_size: many; j_call: TRBJ1-1; cdr3_aa: CATRLIALLNTEAFF; cdr3_nt: TGTGCCACCAGACTTATAGCCCTCCTGAACACTGAAGCTTTCTTT
v_call: TRBV11-2; d_call: .; clone_size: .; j_call: TRBJ1-5; cdr3_aa: CASSSTRSNHPQHF; cdr3_nt: TGTGCCAGCAGCTCGACGCGGAGCAATCATCCCCAGCATTTT
v_call: TRBV27; d_call: TRBD2; clone_size: medium-sized; j_call: TRBJ2-1; cdr3_aa: CASSLISGRSLKSEQFF; cdr3_nt: TGTGCCAGCAGTTTAATCAGCGGGAGGTCTCTTAAGAGTGAGCAGTTCTTC
v_call: TRBV7-2; d_call: .; clone_size: many; j_call: TRBJ2-5; cdr3_aa: CASSLDSSGQETQYF; cdr3_nt: TGTGCCAGCAGCTTAGATAGTAGCGGCCAAGAGACCCAGTACTTC
v_call: TRBV30; d_call: .; clone_size: medium-sized; j_call: TRBJ2-7; cdr3_aa: CAWSRGRRYEQYF; cdr3_nt: TGTGCCTGGAGTCGCGGCAGGAGGTACGAGCAGTACTTC
v_call: TRBV4-2; d_call: TRBD2; clone_size: .; j_call: TRBJ2-1; cdr3_aa: CASSQDGGRLPNEQFF; cdr3_nt: TGTGCCAGCAGCCAAGACGGCGGGAGGTTACCAAATGAGCAGTTCTTC
v_call: TRBV9; d_call: .; clone_size: many; j_call: TRBJ1-3; cdr3_aa: CASSLIAAGSGNTIYF; cdr3_nt: TGTGCCAGCAGCTTAATCGCAGCTGGCTCTGGAAACACCATATATTTT
v_call: TRBV7-9; d_call: .; clone_size: medium-sized; j_call: TRBJ1-1; cdr3_aa: CASSPRQEAFF; cdr3_nt: TGTGCCAGCAGCCCCCGGCAGGAAGCTTTCTTT
v_call: TRBV28; d_call: .; clone_size: many; j_call: TRBJ1-3; cdr3_aa: CASRTSGQGGNTIYF; cdr3_nt: TGTGCCAGCAGAACCTCGGGTCAGGGGGGAAACACCATATATTTT
v_call: TRBV28; d_call: .; clone_size: few; j_call: TRBJ2-1; cdr3_aa: CASSLRGRLVSYNDQFF; cdr3_nt: TGTGCCAGCAGTTTAAGGGGGAGACTAGTATCATACAATGATCAGTTCTTC
v_call: TRBV5-8; d_call: .; clone_size: .; j_call: TRBJ2-2; cdr3_aa: CASSPDKRGKLFF; cdr3_nt: TGTGCCAGCAGCCCGGACAAAAGGGGGAAGCTGTTTTTT
v_call: TRBV7-8; d_call: TRBD2; clone_size: many; j_call: TRBJ2-1; cdr3_aa: CASSLAGLAENYNEQFF; cdr3_nt: TGTGCCAGCAGCTTAGCGGGACTAGCGGAGAACTACAATGAGCAGTTCTTC
v_call: TRBV7-2; d_call: .; clone_size: .; j_call: TRBJ2-7; cdr3_aa: CVSSWPGRYYEQYF; cdr3_nt: TGTGTCAGCAGCTGGCCGGGACGGTACTACGAGCAGTACTTC
v_call: TRBV19; d_call: .; clone_size: .; j_call: TRBJ1-5; cdr3_aa: CASSAGHGAGGGNQPQHF; cdr3_nt: TGTGCCAGTAGTGCCGGACATGGTGCTGGAGGCGGCAATCAGCCCCAGCATTTT
v_call: TRBV24-1; d_call: TRBD1; clone_size: medium-sized; j_call: TRBJ2-7; cdr3_aa: CATSGTGAYEQYF; cdr3_nt: TGTGCCACCAGTGGTACAGGGGCGTACGAGCAGTACTTC
v_call: TRBV6-1; d_call: .; clone_size: .; j_call: TRBJ2-3; cdr3_aa: CASSEGVVSGAEDTQYF; cdr3_nt: TGTGCCAGCAGTGAGGGCGTGGTATCGGGAGCCGAAGATACGCAGTATTTT